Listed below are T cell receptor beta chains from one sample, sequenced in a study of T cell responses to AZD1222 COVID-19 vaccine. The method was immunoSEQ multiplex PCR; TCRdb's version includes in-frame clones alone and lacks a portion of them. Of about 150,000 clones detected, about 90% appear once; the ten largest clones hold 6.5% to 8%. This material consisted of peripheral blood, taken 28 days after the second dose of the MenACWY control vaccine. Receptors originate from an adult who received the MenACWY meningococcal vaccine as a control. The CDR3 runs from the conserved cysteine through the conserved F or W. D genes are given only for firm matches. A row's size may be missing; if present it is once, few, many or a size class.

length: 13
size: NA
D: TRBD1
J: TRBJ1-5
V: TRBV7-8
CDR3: CASSGDRNQPQHF
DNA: TGTGCCAGCAGCGGGGACAGAAATCAGCCCCAGCATTTT

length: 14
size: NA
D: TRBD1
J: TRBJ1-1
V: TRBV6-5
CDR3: CASSYSGQSTEAFF
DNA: TGTGCCAGCAGTTACTCGGGACAGTCCACTGAAGCTTTCTTT

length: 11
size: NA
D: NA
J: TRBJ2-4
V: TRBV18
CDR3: CASSPDIVQYF
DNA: TGTGCCAGCTCACCAGATATCGTTCAGTACTTC

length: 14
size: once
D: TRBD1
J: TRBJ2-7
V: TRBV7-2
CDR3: CASSLRGQPYEQYF
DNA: TGTGCCAGCAGCTTACGGGGACAGCCCTACGAGCAGTACTTC

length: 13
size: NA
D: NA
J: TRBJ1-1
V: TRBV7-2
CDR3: CASSLERGGEAFF
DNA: TGTGCCAGCAGCTTAGAGAGAGGTGGTGAAGCTTTCTTT

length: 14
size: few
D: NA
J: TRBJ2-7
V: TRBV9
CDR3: CASSVVAGAYEQYF
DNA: TGTGCCAGCAGCGTAGTGGCAGGGGCCTACGAGCAGTACTTC

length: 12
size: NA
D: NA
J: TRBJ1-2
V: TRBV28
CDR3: CASSFADYGYTF
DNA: TGTGCCAGCAGTTTCGCGGACTATGGCTACACCTTC

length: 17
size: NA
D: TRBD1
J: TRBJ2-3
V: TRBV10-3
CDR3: CAISEGGQLLVGDTQYF
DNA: TGTGCCATCAGTGAAGGGGGACAGCTCCTCGTCGGAGATACGCAGTATTTT

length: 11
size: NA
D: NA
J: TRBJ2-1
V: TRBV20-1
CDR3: CSALGSNEQFF
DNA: TGCAGTGCCCTCGGGTCCAATGAGCAGTTCTTC

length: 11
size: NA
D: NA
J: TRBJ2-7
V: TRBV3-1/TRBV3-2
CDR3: CASSEVGEQYF
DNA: TGTGCCAGCAGCGAGGTGGGCGAGCAGTACTTC

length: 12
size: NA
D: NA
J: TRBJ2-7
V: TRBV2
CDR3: CASSQQSYEQYF
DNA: TGTGCCAGCAGTCAACAGAGCTACGAGCAGTACTTC

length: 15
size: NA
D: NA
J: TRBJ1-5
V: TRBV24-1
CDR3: CATSDSIEGFQPQHF
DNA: TGTGCCACCAGTGACTCAATTGAGGGATTTCAGCCCCAGCATTTT

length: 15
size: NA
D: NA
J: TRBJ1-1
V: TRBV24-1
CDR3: CATSSSKRVDTEAFF
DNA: TGTGCCACCAGCTCCAGTAAGCGCGTGGACACTGAAGCTTTCTTT

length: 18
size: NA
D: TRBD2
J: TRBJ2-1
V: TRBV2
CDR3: CASRATLSLADSYNEQFF
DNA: TGTGCCAGCAGAGCGACCCTCTCTCTAGCGGACTCCTACAATGAGCAGTTCTTC

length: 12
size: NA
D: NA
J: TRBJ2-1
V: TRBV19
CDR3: CASTGMYNEQFF
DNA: TGTGCCAGTACAGGGATGTACAATGAGCAGTTCTTC

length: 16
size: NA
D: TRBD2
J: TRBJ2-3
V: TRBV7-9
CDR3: CASSLALAGFTDTQYF
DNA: TGTGCCAGCAGCTTAGCCCTAGCGGGGTTCACAGATACGCAGTATTTT

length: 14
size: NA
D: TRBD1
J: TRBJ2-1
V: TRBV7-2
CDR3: CASSRGTGDDEQFF
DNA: TGTGCCAGCAGCCGCGGGACAGGCGACGATGAGCAGTTCTTC

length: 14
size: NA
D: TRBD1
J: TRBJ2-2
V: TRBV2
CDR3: CASSYDRGAGELFF
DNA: TGTGCCAGCAGTTACGACAGGGGGGCCGGGGAGCTGTTTTTT

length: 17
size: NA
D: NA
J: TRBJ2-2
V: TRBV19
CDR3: CASSIELGASDTGELFF
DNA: TGTGCCAGTAGTATTGAGTTAGGAGCCTCGGACACCGGGGAGCTGTTTTTT

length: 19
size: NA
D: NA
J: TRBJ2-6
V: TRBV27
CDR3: CASRPQTRANTSGANVLTF
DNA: TGTGCCAGCAGACCTCAAACCCGGGCCAACACCTCTGGGGCCAACGTCCTGACTTTC

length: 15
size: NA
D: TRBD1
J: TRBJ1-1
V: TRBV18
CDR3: CASSPTGGLNTEAFF
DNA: TGTGCCAGCTCACCAACAGGGGGCTTGAACACTGAAGCTTTCTTT

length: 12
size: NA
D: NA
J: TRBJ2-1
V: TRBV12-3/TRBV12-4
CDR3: CASGFGDNEQFF
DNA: TGTGCCAGTGGGTTTGGGGACAATGAGCAGTTCTTC

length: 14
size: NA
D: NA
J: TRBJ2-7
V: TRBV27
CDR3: CASSLGARGYEQYF
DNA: TGTGCCAGCAGTTTAGGGGCGAGGGGCTACGAGCAGTACTTC

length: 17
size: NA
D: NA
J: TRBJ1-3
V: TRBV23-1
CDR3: CASHGRDRSPSGNTIYF
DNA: TGCGCCAGCCACGGCCGGGATCGGTCTCCCTCTGGAAACACCATATATTTT

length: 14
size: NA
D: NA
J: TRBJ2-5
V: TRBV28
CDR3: CASSPGNLGETQYF
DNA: TGTGCCAGCAGTCCGGGCAACCTGGGGGAGACCCAGTACTTC

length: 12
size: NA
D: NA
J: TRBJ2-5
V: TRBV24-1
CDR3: CATSDYQETQYF
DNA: TGTGCCACCAGTGACTACCAAGAGACCCAGTACTTC

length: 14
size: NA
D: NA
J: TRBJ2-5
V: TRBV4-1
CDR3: CASSLGTTQETQYF
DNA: TGCGCCAGCAGCCTCGGGACAACCCAAGAGACCCAGTACTTC

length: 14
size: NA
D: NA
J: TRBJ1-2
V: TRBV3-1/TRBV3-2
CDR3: CASSQGGGVKGYTF
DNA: TGTGCCAGCAGCCAAGGCGGAGGGGTAAAGGGCTACACCTTC

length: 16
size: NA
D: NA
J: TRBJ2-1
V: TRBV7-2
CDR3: CASSSSLSSLYNEQFF
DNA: TGTGCCAGCAGCTCATCTCTTAGCAGTCTATACAATGAGCAGTTCTTC

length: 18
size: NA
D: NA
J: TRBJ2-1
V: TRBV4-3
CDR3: CASSQDIPLGSTYNEQFF
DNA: TGCGCCAGCAGCCAAGATATCCCCCTTGGTTCCACCTACAATGAGCAGTTCTTC

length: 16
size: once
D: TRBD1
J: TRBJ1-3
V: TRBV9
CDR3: CASSGGTGVSGNTIYF
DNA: TGTGCCAGCAGCGGGGGGACAGGGGTCTCTGGAAACACCATATATTTT

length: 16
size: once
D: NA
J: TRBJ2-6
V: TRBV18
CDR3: CASSEVVGAGANVLTF
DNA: TGTGCCAGCTCAGAAGTTGTGGGGGCCGGGGCCAACGTCCTGACTTTC

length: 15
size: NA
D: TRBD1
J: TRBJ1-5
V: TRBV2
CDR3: CASRADRGSGQPQHF
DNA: TGTGCCAGCAGGGCGGACAGGGGGTCGGGTCAGCCCCAGCATTTT

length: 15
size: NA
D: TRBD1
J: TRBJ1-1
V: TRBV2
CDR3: CASSDPDRGNTEAFF
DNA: TGTGCCAGCAGTGACCCAGACAGGGGGAACACTGAAGCTTTCTTT

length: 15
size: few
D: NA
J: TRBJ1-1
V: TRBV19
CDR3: CASSIGRPANTEAFF
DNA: TGTGCCAGTAGTATAGGGAGACCAGCCAACACTGAAGCTTTCTTT

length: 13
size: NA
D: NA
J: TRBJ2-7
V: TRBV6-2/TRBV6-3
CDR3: CASSYLASYEQYF
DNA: TGTGCCAGCAGTTATCTTGCCTCCTACGAGCAGTACTTC

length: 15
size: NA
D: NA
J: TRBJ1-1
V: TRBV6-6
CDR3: CASRLNPQGLNEAFF
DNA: TGTGCCAGCAGGCTAAATCCACAGGGACTTAATGAAGCTTTCTTT

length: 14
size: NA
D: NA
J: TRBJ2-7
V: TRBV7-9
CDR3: CASSSDSLSYEQYF
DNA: TGTGCCAGCAGCTCTGACAGCCTGTCCTACGAGCAGTACTTC

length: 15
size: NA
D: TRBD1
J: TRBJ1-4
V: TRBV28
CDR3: CASRGPGQGTEKLFF
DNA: TGTGCCAGCAGGGGTCCGGGACAGGGTACTGAAAAACTGTTTTTT

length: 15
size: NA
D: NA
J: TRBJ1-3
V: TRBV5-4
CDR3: CASSPENPLGNTIYF
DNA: TGTGCCAGCAGCCCGGAAAACCCCCTTGGAAACACCATATATTTT

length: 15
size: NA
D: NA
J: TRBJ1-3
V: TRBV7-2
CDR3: CASSLVEGSGNTIYF
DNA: TGTGCCAGCAGCTTAGTCGAGGGATCTGGAAACACCATATATTTT

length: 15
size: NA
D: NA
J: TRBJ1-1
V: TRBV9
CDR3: CASSASLPGNTEAFF
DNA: TGTGCCAGCAGCGCCTCCCTCCCGGGGAACACTGAAGCTTTCTTT

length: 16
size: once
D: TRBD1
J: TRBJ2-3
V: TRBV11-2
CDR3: CASSFRDRGITDTQYF
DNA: TGTGCCAGCAGCTTCCGGGACAGGGGGATCACAGATACGCAGTATTTT

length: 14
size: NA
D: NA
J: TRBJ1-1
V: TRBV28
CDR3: CASRSSELNTEAFF
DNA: TGTGCCAGCAGATCTTCAGAGTTGAACACTGAAGCTTTCTTT

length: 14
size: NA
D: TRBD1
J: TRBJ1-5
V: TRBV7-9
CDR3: CASSRTGDNQPQHF
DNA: TGTGCCAGCAGCCGGACAGGGGACAATCAGCCCCAGCATTTT

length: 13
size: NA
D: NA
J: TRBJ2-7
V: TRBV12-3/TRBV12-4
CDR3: CASSFLTDYEQYF
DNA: TGTGCCAGCAGTTTCCTGACGGACTACGAGCAGTACTTC

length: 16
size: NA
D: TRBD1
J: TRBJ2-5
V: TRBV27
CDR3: CASNPPRQGRQETQYF
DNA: TGTGCCAGCAATCCCCCGCGACAGGGCCGCCAAGAGACCCAGTACTTC

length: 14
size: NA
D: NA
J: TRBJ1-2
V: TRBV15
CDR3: CATSRDEADDGYTF
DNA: TGTGCCACCAGCAGAGATGAGGCCGACGATGGCTACACCTTC

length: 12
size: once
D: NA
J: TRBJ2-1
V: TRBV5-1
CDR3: CASSAGQLKQFF
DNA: TGCGCCAGCAGCGCGGGACAGTTAAAGCAGTTCTTC

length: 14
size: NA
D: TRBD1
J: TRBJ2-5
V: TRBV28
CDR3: CASSGRDSQETQYF
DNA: TGTGCCAGCAGTGGAAGGGACAGCCAAGAGACCCAGTACTTC

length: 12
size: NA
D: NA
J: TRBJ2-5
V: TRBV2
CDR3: CASNVVVETQYF
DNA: TGTGCCAGCAATGTCGTAGTGGAGACCCAGTACTTC

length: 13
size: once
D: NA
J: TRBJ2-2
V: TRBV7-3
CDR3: CASSLYSSGELFF
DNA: TGTGCCAGCAGCTTATATTCCTCCGGGGAGCTGTTTTTT

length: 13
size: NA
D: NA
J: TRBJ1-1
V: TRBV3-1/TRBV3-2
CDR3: CASSQQTRSQAFF
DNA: TGTGCCAGCAGCCAACAGACACGTTCTCAAGCTTTCTTT

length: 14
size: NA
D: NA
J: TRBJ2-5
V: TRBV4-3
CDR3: CASSAGQSQETQYF
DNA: TGCGCCAGCAGCGCGGGACAGTCCCAAGAGACCCAGTACTTC

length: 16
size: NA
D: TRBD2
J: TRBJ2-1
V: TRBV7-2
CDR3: CASSLVGGTGRDEQFF
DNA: TGTGCCAGCAGCTTGGTGGGGGGAACGGGGAGGGATGAGCAGTTCTTC

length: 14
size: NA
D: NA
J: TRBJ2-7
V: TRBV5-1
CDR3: CASSLLGHQNEQYF
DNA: TGCGCCAGCAGCTTATTGGGACACCAGAACGAGCAGTACTTC

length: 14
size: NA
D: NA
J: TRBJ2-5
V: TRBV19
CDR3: CASTLTVNQETQYF
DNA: TGTGCCAGTACCCTAACAGTTAACCAAGAGACCCAGTACTTC

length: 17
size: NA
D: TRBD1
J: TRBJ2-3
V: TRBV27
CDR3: CASSFSTGTGATDTQYF
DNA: TGTGCCAGCAGTTTCTCTACCGGGACAGGGGCAACAGATACGCAGTATTTT

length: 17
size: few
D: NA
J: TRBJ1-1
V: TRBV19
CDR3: CASSIDQIEWTTAEAFF
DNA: TGTGCCAGTAGTATAGATCAAATTGAGTGGACGACTGCCGAAGCTTTCTTT